This TCR beta chain is drawn from a study of control samples from healthy donors and cancer patients. Only in-frame clones appear in the TCRdb table, and some are missing; sequencing was by immunoSEQ multiplex PCR. The table lists some 150,000 clones, about 91% of them singletons. V trimming: 5 bases; J trimming: 3 bases; junction bases outside the gene matches: 16. The V gene's germline CDR1 is SEHNR and CDR2 FQNEAQ (reference sequence). This CDR3 region has 17 residues. V usage is TRBV7-9 and J usage is TRBJ2-7; TRBD1 agrees at 7 bases. The sample was blood. The TCR comes from a man aged 30 to 39 in good health. Written as DNA, the CDR3 is TGTGCCAGCAGCGCTTCGAGGGACAGACGCCCCCTCTACGAGCAGTACTTC. Translated, it gives CASSASRDRRPLYEQYF.